The entry below describes one T cell receptor (beta chain). What it recognizes is unknown. The data are from a study of type 1 regulatory T cells. Study details: An in vitro protocol generated T-allo10, a Tr1-enriched, alloantigen-specific CD4 T cell product. General study findings and limits: Tr1 cells had a more restricted TCR repertoire than non-Tr1 cells.

TCRdb reanalysed the reads using MiXCR and keeps one entry per CDR3 protein. The sample has roughly 71,000 distinct CDR3 sequences; less than 25% are singletons. Sequencing used cultured type 1 regulatory T (Tr1) cells, either the whole culture or a sorted fraction (not recorded which). The receptor's source is a human donor in good health.

The CDR3 protein is CSARPPRLAADTQYF. CDR3 bases: TGCAGTGCTAGGCCCCCGAGACTAGCGGCAGATACGCAGTATTTT. The gene calls are TRBV20-1 and TRBJ2-3; TRBD2 matches at 9 bases. After removal of 3 bases from V and 4 bases from J, the junction contained 8 bases not matched to a gene. CDR1 and CDR2 (germline): DFQATT, SNEGSKA (reference sequence). The CDR3 has 15 amino acids.